This TCR beta chain was observed in a study of T cells in women clearing cervical HPV infection. General study points: CIN3+ cases had significantly higher TCR richness than controls; evenness did not differ.

This CDR3 has 13 residues. CDR1 and CDR2 from the germline V gene are MNHEY and SVGEGT. Between the trimmed V and J ends, which lost 2 bases and 5 bases, there was a span of 7 bases. Dot-blot hybridization genotyped cervical HPV amplified with MY09/MY11 PCR. As concerns this clone: As yet, its antigen is unknown. The read gets to within 3 residues of the CDR3 end, and the germline J gene fills in the rest.

Sequenced by immunoSEQ multiplex PCR; TCRdb stores in-frame clones only, minus some. The sample totals about 28,000 clones. The TCR comes from a woman between 18 and 75 years old with a cervical HPV16 infection that either progressed to CIN3+ or cleared (not recorded which). This chain connects TRBV6-2 or TRBV6-3 to TRBJ1-5; D is possibly TRBD1 (5 bases). Sequences were obtained from blood buffy coat. This CDR3 is CASSYRGHQPQHF. Partial CDR3 DNA: TGTGCCAGCAGTTACAGGGGCCATCAGCCC.